A selection of T cell receptor beta chains follows, all from one sample in a study of blood T cell repertoires in COVID-19. Measured with immunoSEQ multiplex PCR; TCRdb has only the in-frame clones, and not every one. The sample lists roughly 180,000 clones; roughly 80% were seen once. The specimen sequenced was PBMCs or T cells enriched from blood (not recorded which). Every receptor here comes from a woman aged 40-49 years with acute COVID-19. The CDR3 runs from the conserved cysteine through the conserved F or W. Size is stated for part of the rows, as once, few or many counts, or as a class when the clone is expanded.

clone_size	j_call	v_call	cdr3_aa
-	TRBJ1-1	TRBV29-1	CSGGRGDDEAFF
-	TRBJ1-1	TRBV3-1/TRBV3-2	CASSQGLGGYTEAFF
-	TRBJ1-4	TRBV19	CASSPRTGGSEKLFF
once	TRBJ2-2	TRBV18	CASSPYSTENTGELFF
many	TRBJ2-5	TRBV12-5	CASGSRLAETQYF
-	TRBJ2-7	TRBV5-1	CASSLVGGYEQYF
-	TRBJ2-3	TRBV29-1	CSVCTGSWSTDTQYF
-	TRBJ1-6	TRBV27	CASSRGRNSPLHF
-	TRBJ2-3	TRBV5-4	CASSLGGPTQYF
many	TRBJ1-5	TRBV27	CASSSGQGLQPQHF
-	TRBJ2-7	TRBV2	CASNGGQGPYEQYF
once	TRBJ1-1	TRBV6-5	CASTDPGQGTEAFF
-	TRBJ2-6	TRBV19	CASSPGQQIVSGANVLTF
-	TRBJ1-1	TRBV6-5	CAGGKEAGGGTEAFF
-	TRBJ1-3	TRBV30	CAWSWTAFSGNTIYF
-	TRBJ1-2	TRBV7-2	CASSLVGTTVYGYTF
-	TRBJ2-1	TRBV2	CASSEIAGDSYNEQFF
-	TRBJ2-7	TRBV12-3/TRBV12-4	CASSFRLAGEQYF
-	TRBJ2-1	TRBV28	CASRTRSGRPSNEQFF
-	TRBJ2-3	TRBV29-1	CSVGQGGGTDTQYF
-	TRBJ2-5	TRBV19	CASRADRGETQYF
once	TRBJ2-1	TRBV3-1/TRBV3-2	CASSRSGRTYNEQFF
few	TRBJ2-2	TRBV2	CASNGGVNTGELFF
-	TRBJ2-5	TRBV7-9	CASSSSLVEETQYF
-	TRBJ2-1	TRBV28	CASTPLWATSGATEQFF
once	TRBJ2-1	TRBV27	CASSPLGLAGANEQFF
-	TRBJ1-2	TRBV4-1	CASSQEGVNYGYTF
once	TRBJ1-2	TRBV7-3	CASSPGQGGELNYGYTF
-	TRBJ1-5	TRBV6-5	CASSLVGNQPQHF
-	TRBJ1-1	TRBV27	CASSKQGAGSAFF
-	TRBJ1-5	TRBV6-5	CASSYASGSNQPQHF
-	TRBJ2-1	TRBV29-1	CSVSSSYNEQFF
-	TRBJ1-2	TRBV27	CASSRVAYYGYTF